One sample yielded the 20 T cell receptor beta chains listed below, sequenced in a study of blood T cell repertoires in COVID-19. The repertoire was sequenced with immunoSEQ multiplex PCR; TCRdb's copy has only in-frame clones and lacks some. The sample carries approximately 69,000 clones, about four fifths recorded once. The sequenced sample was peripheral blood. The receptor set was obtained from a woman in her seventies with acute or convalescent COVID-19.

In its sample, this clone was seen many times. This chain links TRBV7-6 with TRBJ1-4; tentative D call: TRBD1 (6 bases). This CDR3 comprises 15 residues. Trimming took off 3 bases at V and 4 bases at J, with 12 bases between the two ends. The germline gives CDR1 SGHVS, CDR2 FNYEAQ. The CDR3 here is CASSLYGQRNEKLFF. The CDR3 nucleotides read TGTGCCAGCAGCTTGTATGGACAGCGTAATGAAAAACTGTTTTTT.

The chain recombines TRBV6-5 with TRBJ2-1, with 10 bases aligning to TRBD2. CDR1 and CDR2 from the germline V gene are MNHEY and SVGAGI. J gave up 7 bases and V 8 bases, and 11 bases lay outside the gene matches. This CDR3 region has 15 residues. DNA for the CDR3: TGTGCCAGCGGATCCGGGACTAGCGTCGGAAATGAGCAGTTCTTC. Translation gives CASGSGTSVGNEQFF.

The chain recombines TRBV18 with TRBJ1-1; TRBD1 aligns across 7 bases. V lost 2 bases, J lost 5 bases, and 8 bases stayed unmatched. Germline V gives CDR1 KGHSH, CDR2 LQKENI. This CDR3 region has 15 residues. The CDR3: CASSPGQASATEAFF. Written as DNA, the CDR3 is TGTGCCAGCTCACCAGGACAGGCTAGTGCTACTGAAGCTTTCTTT.

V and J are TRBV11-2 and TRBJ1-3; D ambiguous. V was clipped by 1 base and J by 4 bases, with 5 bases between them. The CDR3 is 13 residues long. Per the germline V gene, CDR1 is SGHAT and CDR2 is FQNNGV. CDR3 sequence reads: CASSLVSGNTIYF. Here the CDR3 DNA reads TGTGCCAGCAGCTTAGTATCGGGAAACACCATATATTTT.

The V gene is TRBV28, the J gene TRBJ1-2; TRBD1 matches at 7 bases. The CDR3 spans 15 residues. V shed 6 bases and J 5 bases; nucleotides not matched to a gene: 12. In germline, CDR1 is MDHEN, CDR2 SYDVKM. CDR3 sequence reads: CASRPLQGSGYGYTF. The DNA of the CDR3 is TGTGCCAGCAGACCCTTACAGGGGTCGGGATATGGCTACACCTTC.

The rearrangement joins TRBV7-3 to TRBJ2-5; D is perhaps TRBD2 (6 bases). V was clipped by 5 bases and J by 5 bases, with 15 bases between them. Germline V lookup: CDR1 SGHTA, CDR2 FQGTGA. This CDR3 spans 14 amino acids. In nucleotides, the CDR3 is TGTGCCAGCAGCCCTGGGGGGAGCCCGGAGACCCAGTACTTC. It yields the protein CASSPGGSPETQYF.

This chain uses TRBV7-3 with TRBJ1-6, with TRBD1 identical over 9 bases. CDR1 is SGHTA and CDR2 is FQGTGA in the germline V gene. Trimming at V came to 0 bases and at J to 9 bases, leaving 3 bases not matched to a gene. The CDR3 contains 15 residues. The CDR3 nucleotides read TGTGCCAGCAGCTTAACAGGACAGGGGCCTTCACCCCTCCACTTT. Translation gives CASSLTGQGPSPLHF.

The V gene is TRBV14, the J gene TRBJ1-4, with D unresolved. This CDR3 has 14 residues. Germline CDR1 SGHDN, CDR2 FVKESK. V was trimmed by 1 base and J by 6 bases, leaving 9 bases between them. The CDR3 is CASSQVREYEKLFF. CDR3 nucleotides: TGTGCCAGCAGCCAAGTTCGAGAGTATGAAAAACTGTTTTTT.

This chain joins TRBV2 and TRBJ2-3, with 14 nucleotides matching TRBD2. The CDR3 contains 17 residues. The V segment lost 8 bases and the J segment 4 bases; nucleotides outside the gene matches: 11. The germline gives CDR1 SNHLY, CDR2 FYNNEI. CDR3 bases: TGTGCCAGCTCCGGGACTAGCGGGAGACCCGGGGCAGATACGCAGTATTTT. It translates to CASSGTSGRPGADTQYF. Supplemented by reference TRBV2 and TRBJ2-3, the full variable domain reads EPEVTQTPSHQVTQMGQEVILRCVPISNHLYFYWYRQILGQKVEFLVSFYNNEISEKSEIFDDQFSVERPDGSNFTLKIRSTKLEDSAMYFCASSGTSGRPGADTQYFGPGTRLTVL.

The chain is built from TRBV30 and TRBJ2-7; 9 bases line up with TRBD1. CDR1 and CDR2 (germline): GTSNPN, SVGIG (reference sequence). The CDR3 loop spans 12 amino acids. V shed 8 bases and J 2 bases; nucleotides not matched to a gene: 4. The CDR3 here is CAGDRDAYEQYF. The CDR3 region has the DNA TGTGCCGGGGACAGGGACGCCTACGAGCAGTACTTC.

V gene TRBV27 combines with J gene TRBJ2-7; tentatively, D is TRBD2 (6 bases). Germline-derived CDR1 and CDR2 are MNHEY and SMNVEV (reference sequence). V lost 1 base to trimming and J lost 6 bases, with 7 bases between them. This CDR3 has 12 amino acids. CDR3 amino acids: CASSLFGGEQYF. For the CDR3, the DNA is TGTGCCAGCAGTTTATTCGGGGGCGAGCAGTACTTC.

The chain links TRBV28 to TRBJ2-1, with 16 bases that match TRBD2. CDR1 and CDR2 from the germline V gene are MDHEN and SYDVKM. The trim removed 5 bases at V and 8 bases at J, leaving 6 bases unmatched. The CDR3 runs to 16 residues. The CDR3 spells CASSVPGLAGGHEQFF. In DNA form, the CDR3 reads TGTGCCAGCAGTGTACCGGGACTAGCGGGAGGGCATGAGCAGTTCTTC.

The CDR3 spells CASSNEGHINQPQHF. The CDR3 DNA reads TGTGCCAGTAGCAACGAAGGACACATTAATCAGCCCCAGCATTTT. This chain connects TRBV19 to TRBJ1-5; maybe TRBD1 (5 bases). V was clipped by 6 bases and J by 4 bases, with 16 bases between them. In germline, CDR1 is LNHDA, CDR2 SQIVND (reference sequence). The CDR3 runs to 15 residues.

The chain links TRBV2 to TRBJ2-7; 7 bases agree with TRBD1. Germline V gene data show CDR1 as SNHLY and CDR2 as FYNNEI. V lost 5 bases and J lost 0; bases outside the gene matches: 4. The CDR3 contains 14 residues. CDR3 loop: CASSRDSSSYEQYF. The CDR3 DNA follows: TGTGCCAGCAGTCGGGACAGTAGCTCCTACGAGCAGTACTTC.

DNA of the CDR3: TGTGCCAGCAGTTTATCCGGGACAGGACCGTCTGAGCAGTACTTC. This codes for CASSLSGTGPSEQYF. The rearrangement uses TRBV27 and TRBJ2-7; TRBD1 matches 8 bases. The germline CDR1 and CDR2 sequences are MNHEY and SMNVEV (reference sequence). V was clipped by 0 bases and J by 7 bases; unmatched bases: 8. CDR3 size: 15 residues.

The CDR3 DNA reads as TGTGCCAGTAGTACCTACTTCCAAGAGACCCAGTACTTC. Translated: CASSTYFQETQYF. The gene calls are TRBV19 and TRBJ2-5; D remains ambiguous. The germline gives CDR1 LNHDA, CDR2 SQIVND (reference sequence). Deletions cut 4 bases from V and 1 base from J, with 7 bases between. The CDR3 totals 13 residues.

CDR3 in amino acids: CASSRLAGGSNEQYF. DNA for the CDR3: TGCGCCAGCAGCAGACTAGCGGGAGGGAGCAACGAGCAGTACTTC. The chain employs TRBV5-1 and TRBJ2-7; TRBD2 aligns across 14 bases. This CDR3 is built from 15 residues. Germline V gene lookup returns CDR1 SGHRS and CDR2 YFSETQ. V lost 4 bases, J lost 5 bases, and 5 bases stayed unmatched.

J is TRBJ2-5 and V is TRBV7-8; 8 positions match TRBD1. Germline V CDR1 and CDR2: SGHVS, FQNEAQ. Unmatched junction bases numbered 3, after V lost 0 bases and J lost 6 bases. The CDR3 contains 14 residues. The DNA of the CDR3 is TGTGCCAGCAGCTTAGCACAGGGGGGAAAGACCCAGTACTTC. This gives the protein CASSLAQGGKTQYF.

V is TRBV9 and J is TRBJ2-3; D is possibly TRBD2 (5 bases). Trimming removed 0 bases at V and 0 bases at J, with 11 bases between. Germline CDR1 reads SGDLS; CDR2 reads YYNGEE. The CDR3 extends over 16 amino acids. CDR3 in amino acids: CASSVGQRLSTDTQYF. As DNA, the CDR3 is TGTGCCAGCAGCGTAGGCCAGCGGCTTAGCACAGATACGCAGTATTTT. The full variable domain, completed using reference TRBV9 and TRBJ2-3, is DSGVTQTPKHLITATGQRVTLRCSPRSGDLSVYWYQQSLDQGLQFLIQYYNGEERAKGNILERFSAQQFPDLHSELNLSSLELGDSALYFCASSVGQRLSTDTQYFGPGTRLTVL.

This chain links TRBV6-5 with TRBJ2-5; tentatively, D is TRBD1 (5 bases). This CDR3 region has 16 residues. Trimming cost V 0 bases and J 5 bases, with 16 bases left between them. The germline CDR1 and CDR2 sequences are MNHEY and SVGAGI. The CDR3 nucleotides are TGTGCCAGCAGTTACTCTTGGACACCAGGAGCGGAGACCCAGTACTTC. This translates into CASSYSWTPGAETQYF.